This TCR beta chain originates from a study of blood T cell repertoires in COVID-19. Looking at the study overall: Samples of COVID-19 (acute and convalescent) were obtained from the United States, Italy and Spain. Sources were T cells, B-cell-depleted T cells, or PBMCs; the material itself was cDNA or gDNA.

Per the original data handling: Estimates of nucleated cell counts were drawn from the amplification of reference gene primers. Some clones are missing from TCRdb's copy, which holds only in-frame ones; the method was immunoSEQ multiplex PCR. V and J calls and clone size come straight from that table; D and trimming were deduced from the DNA. Here the sample spans 210,000 or so clones, 75% to 90% being singletons. V trimming: 5 bases; J trimming: 5 bases; junction bases outside the gene matches: 14. The germline V gene has CDR1 SGHAT and CDR2 FQNNGV. The CDR3 has 16 residues. The chain employs TRBV11-2 and TRBJ2-7, with 8 bases that match TRBD2. The source material was peripheral blood. The receptor was isolated from a human donor in a cohort sampled during active COVID-19. Here the CDR3 reads CASSLPSVAGQHEQYF. The CDR3, as DNA: TGTGCCAGCAGCCTCCCGTCGGTAGCGGGACAACACGAGCAGTACTTC.